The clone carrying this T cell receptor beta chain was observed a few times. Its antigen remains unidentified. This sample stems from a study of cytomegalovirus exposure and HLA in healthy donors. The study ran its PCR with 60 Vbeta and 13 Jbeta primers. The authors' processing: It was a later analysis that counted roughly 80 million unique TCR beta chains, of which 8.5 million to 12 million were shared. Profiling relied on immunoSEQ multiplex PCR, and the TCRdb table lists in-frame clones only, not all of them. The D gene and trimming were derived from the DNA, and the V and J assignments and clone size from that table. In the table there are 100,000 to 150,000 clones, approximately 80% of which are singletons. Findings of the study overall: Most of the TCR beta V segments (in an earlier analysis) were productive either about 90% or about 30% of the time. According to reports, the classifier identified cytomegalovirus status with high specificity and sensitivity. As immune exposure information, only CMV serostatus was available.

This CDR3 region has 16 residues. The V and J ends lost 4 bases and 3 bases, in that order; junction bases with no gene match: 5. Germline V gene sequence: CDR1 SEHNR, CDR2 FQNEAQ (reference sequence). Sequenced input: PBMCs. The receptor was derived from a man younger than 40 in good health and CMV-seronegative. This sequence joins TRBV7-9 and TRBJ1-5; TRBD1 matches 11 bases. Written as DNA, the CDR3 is TGTGCCAGCAGCTCTTGGACAGGGGGCATCAATCAGCCCCAGCATTTT. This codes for CASSSWTGGINQPQHF.